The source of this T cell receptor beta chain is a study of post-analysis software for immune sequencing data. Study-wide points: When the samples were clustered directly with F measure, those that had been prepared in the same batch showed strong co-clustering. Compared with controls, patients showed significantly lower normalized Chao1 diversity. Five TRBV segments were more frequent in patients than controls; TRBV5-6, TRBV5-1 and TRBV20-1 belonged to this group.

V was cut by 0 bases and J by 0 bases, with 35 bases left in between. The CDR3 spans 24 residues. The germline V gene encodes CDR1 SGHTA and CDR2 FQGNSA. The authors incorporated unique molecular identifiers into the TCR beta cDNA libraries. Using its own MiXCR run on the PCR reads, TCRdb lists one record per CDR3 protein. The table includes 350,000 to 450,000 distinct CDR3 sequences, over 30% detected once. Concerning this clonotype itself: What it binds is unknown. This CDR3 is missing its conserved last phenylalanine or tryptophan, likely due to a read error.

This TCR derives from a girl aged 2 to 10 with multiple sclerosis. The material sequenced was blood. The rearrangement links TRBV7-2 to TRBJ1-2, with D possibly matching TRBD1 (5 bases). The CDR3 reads CASSLAERRGGGTRIVSTNYGYTL. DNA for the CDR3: TGTGCCAGCAGCTTAGCCGAAAGACGTGGTGGAGGGACTCGAATAGTTTCTACTAACTATGGCTACACCTTA.